The rows below give T cell receptor beta chains drawn from one sample of a study of blood T cell repertoires in COVID-19. Generated by immunoSEQ multiplex PCR, the TCRdb table keeps only in-frame clones and is missing some. The sample has some 96,000 clones; just under 85% are singletons. Sequenced: peripheral blood. All receptors derive from a man over 45 with active or convalescent COVID-19. Both conserved end residues are part of each CDR3. The D gene is left open where the match is weak. The listing skips clone size in some rows; elsewhere it reads once, few, many or a size class.

clone size	V gene	CDR3 length	D gene	J gene	CDR3 DNA	CDR3 protein
-	TRBV3-1/TRBV3-2	16	TRBD1	TRBJ2-1	TGTGCCAGCACTTTTCGGGCCCCAGGGGGCCCCAATGAGCAGTTCTTC	CASTFRAPGGPNEQFF
few	TRBV10-2	15	-	TRBJ1-1	TGCGCCAGCAGTGAGACAGGCGATATGAACACTGAAGCTTTCTTT	CASSETGDMNTEAFF
-	TRBV4-2	15	TRBD1	TRBJ1-4	TGTGCCAGCAGGCAGGGGGTCCAGGGCGCTGAAAAACTGTTTTTT	CASRQGVQGAEKLFF
-	TRBV5-1	13	-	TRBJ2-5	TGCGCCAGCAGCTTGAACACCCAAGAGACCCAGTACTTC	CASSLNTQETQYF
-	TRBV30	14	-	TRBJ1-5	TGTGCCTGGAGTGTACAGTATAGCAATCAGCCCCAGCATTTT	CAWSVQYSNQPQHF
-	TRBV4-1	15	-	TRBJ2-1	TGCGCCAGCAGCCAGGATCAGGGCTTTAGGAATGAGCAGTTCTTC	CASSQDQGFRNEQFF
-	TRBV5-1	16	-	TRBJ1-3	TGCGCCAGCAGCTTGGGGAACGGGGTCTCTGGAAACACCATATATTTT	CASSLGNGVSGNTIYF
-	TRBV18	12	TRBD2	TRBJ2-1	TGTGCCAGCTCACCAGGGGGGGATGAGCAGTTCTTC	CASSPGGDEQFF
-	TRBV6-5	14	TRBD1	TRBJ1-1	TGTGCCAGCAGGCGAACAGGGGCGGGTACTGAAGCTTTCTTT	CASRRTGAGTEAFF
-	TRBV29-1	13	-	TRBJ1-1	TGCAGCGTTGTGTTCCGCGGTAGCACTGAAGCTTTCTTT	CSVVFRGSTEAFF
few	TRBV11-2	14	-	TRBJ2-5	TGTGCCAGCAAGATTTGGGGCAGGGGAGAGACCCAGTACTTC	CASKIWGRGETQYF
-	TRBV30	13	-	TRBJ1-1	TGTGCCTGGAGTAGTAAGTTGGCCACTGAAGCTTTCTTT	CAWSSKLATEAFF
-	TRBV28	13	TRBD2	TRBJ2-7	TGTGCCAGCACCCTAGCGGGGGCCTACGAGCAGTACTTC	CASTLAGAYEQYF
-	TRBV24-1	21	TRBD2	TRBJ2-1	TGTGCCACCAGTGATTTGGAGCCAGGGGCAACAACTAGCGGGAGGTTGCATGAGCAGTTCTTC	CATSDLEPGATTSGRLHEQFF
few	TRBV5-4	15	TRBD2	TRBJ2-3	TGTGCCAGCAGCTTAGCGGGAGGGTACACAGATACGCAGTATTTT	CASSLAGGYTDTQYF
few	TRBV19	13	-	TRBJ1-2	TGTGCCAGTAGTTCGACAGGTAGTGGTGGCTACACCTTC	CASSSTGSGGYTF
-	TRBV27	17	TRBD2	TRBJ2-3	TGTGCCAGCAGTTTATCGGCTCCGGGACTAGCGGGAGATACGCAGTATTTT	CASSLSAPGLAGDTQYF
once	TRBV28	16	TRBD1	TRBJ1-4	TGTGCCAGCAGTTTATTGTCGGGACAGGTTAATGAAAAACTGTTTTTT	CASSLLSGQVNEKLFF
-	TRBV11-3	15	TRBD1	TRBJ2-7	TGTGCCAGCAGCTCGGACAGGGGGCATTCCTACGAGCAGTACTTC	CASSSDRGHSYEQYF
-	TRBV6-7	15	-	TRBJ2-5	TGTGCCAGCAGTTACTCGGACCGCGGGAAAGAGACCCAGTACTTC	CASSYSDRGKETQYF
-	TRBV10-2	14	TRBD1	TRBJ2-1	TGCGCCAGCAGGTCCCCGGGACAGGGCGGAGAGCAGTTCTTC	CASRSPGQGGEQFF
-	TRBV3-1/TRBV3-2	14	-	TRBJ1-3	TGTGCCAGCAGCCGAACAGGTGCTGGAAACACCATATATTTT	CASSRTGAGNTIYF
-	TRBV2	14	-	TRBJ2-7	TGTGCCAGCAGGCCACGGGACACCTCCTACGAGCAGTACTTC	CASRPRDTSYEQYF
-	TRBV5-1	15	TRBD1	TRBJ2-2	TGCGCCAGCAGCCAGCAGGGGGCCCCCGCCGGGGAGCTGTTTTTT	CASSQQGAPAGELFF
-	TRBV11-3	15	TRBD2	TRBJ2-2	TGTGCCAGCAGCTTCCTAGCGGGAGCGGCCGGGGAGCTGTTTTTT	CASSFLAGAAGELFF
-	TRBV7-9	16	-	TRBJ1-3	TGTGCCAGCAGCGGTAGTTATGTTATCTCCGGAAACACCATATATTTT	CASSGSYVISGNTIYF
-	TRBV9	17	-	TRBJ1-1	TGTGCCAGCAGCGTAGCCGGCGTGGGGCTAGGGAACACTGAAGCTTTCTTT	CASSVAGVGLGNTEAFF
once	TRBV4-2	15	-	TRBJ2-1	TGTGCCAGCAGCCCGAATGGTGTAAACAGGGATGAGCAGTTCTTC	CASSPNGVNRDEQFF
-	TRBV28	16	-	TRBJ1-3	TGTGCCAGCAGTCTGTGGGGCGCGAATTCTGGAAACACCATATATTTT	CASSLWGANSGNTIYF
-	TRBV7-3	16	TRBD2	TRBJ2-7	TGTGCCAGCAGCTTATTGTTTCCAGCGGGAGGGGACGAGCAGTACTTC	CASSLLFPAGGDEQYF
-	TRBV5-5	15	TRBD2	TRBJ2-7	TGTGCCAGCAGCTTGCGTCAGCGGGAGGCGCAAGAGCAGTACTTC	CASSLRQREAQEQYF
-	TRBV6-2/TRBV6-3	11	-	TRBJ1-1	TGTGCCAGCAGTTACGTCTCTGAAGCTTTCTTT	CASSYVSEAFF
once	TRBV28	15	-	TRBJ1-1	TGTGCCAGCAGCCCTTCCGGGGGGGGGAGAATGGAAGCTTTCTTT	CASSPSGGGRMEAFF
-	TRBV6-5	11	-	TRBJ2-5	TGTGCCAGCAGTCCCTCGGGGACCCAGTACTTC	CASSPSGTQYF
-	TRBV30	16	TRBD1	TRBJ2-2	TGTGCCTGGAGTGAGTTCGGGACAGGGTTAACCGGGGAGCTGTTTTTT	CAWSEFGTGLTGELFF
-	TRBV12-3/TRBV12-4	12	TRBD1	TRBJ1-2	TGTGCCAGCACAAGGCAGGGGGATGGCTACACCTTC	CASTRQGDGYTF
-	TRBV6-5	14	-	TRBJ1-3	TGTGCCAGCAGATTTGCAGGGTCTGGAAACACCATATATTTT	CASRFAGSGNTIYF
few	TRBV27	14	-	TRBJ2-1	TGTGCCAGCCACACAGTCCTCAAGCTCAATGAGCAGTTCTTC	CASHTVLKLNEQFF
-	TRBV9	16	TRBD2	TRBJ2-1	TGTGCCAGCAGCTTACTAGCGGGAGGCTCCTACAATGAGCAGTTCTTC	CASSLLAGGSYNEQFF
-	TRBV21-1	17	-	TRBJ2-3	TGTGCCAGCAGCACAGCCAGACAGGGTTCTAGCACAGATACGCAGTATTTT	CASSTARQGSSTDTQYF
few	TRBV2	12	TRBD1	TRBJ2-5	TGTGCCAGCAACCGACAGGGAGTGGACCAGTACTTC	CASNRQGVDQYF
-	TRBV7-9	14	-	TRBJ2-7	TGTGCCAGCAGCGCCTCGACAGTGTCCTACGAGCAGTACTTC	CASSASTVSYEQYF
-	TRBV11-3	18	TRBD2	TRBJ2-1	TGTGCCAGCAGCTTAGACCGGACCGGGACTAGACAATACAATGAGCAGTTCTTC	CASSLDRTGTRQYNEQFF
-	TRBV24-1	16	TRBD2	TRBJ2-1	TGTGCCACCAGTGATACCACTAGCGGGATGGGCTATGAGCAGTTCTTC	CATSDTTSGMGYEQFF